One T cell receptor beta chain is described in this entry. This sample is part of a study of blood T cell repertoires in COVID-19. Study-wide context: Acute-phase and convalescent COVID-19 samples originated in the United States, Italy and Spain.

Profiled with immunoSEQ multiplex PCR; TCRdb holds only in-frame clones, not every one. In the table there are approximately 31,000 clones, just over 85% of which are singletons. Germline CDR1 and CDR2: SGHNT and YENEEA. Trimming left V 1 base short and J 1 base short, with 4 bases between. CDR3 length: 13 residues. The rearrangement joins TRBV11-3 to TRBJ1-1; D call uncertain. What was sequenced was peripheral blood. The receptor's source is a woman aged 80 or older with active or convalescent COVID-19. In nucleotides, the CDR3 is TGTGCCAGCAGCTTAGCTAGGAACACTGAAGCTTTCTTT. Protein sequence: CASSLARNTEAFF.